Listed below are T cell receptor beta chains from one sample, sequenced in a study of blood T cell repertoires in COVID-19. Profiled with immunoSEQ multiplex PCR; TCRdb holds only in-frame clones, not every one. The table lists roughly 200,000 clones, roughly three quarters of them singletons. Sequenced material: peripheral blood. Receptor source: an elderly woman with COVID-19, enrolled during active disease. Each CDR3 is given with its conserved first and last residue. Not every row has a clone size; where given, it reads once, few, many or a size class.

V gene: TRBV6-5; clone size: NA; J gene: TRBJ1-1; CDR3 length: 13; CDR3 protein: CASSYSRGTEAFF
V gene: TRBV24-1; clone size: NA; J gene: TRBJ2-5; CDR3 length: 16; CDR3 protein: CATSDKARQGVETQYF
V gene: TRBV18; clone size: NA; J gene: TRBJ2-5; CDR3 length: 13; CDR3 protein: CASSRDRMETQYF
V gene: TRBV28; clone size: large; J gene: TRBJ2-2; CDR3 length: 18; CDR3 protein: CASKTSLSGNPNTGELFF
V gene: TRBV12-3/TRBV12-4; clone size: NA; J gene: TRBJ1-1; CDR3 length: 12; CDR3 protein: CASSFRVSRAFF
V gene: TRBV9; clone size: NA; J gene: TRBJ2-3; CDR3 length: 16; CDR3 protein: CASSVSGGLWADTQYF
V gene: TRBV3-1/TRBV3-2; clone size: NA; J gene: TRBJ1-2; CDR3 length: 15; CDR3 protein: CASSHRNRGLEGYTF
V gene: TRBV7-2; clone size: NA; J gene: TRBJ1-3; CDR3 length: 14; CDR3 protein: CASSFGGSGNTIYF
V gene: TRBV5-6; clone size: NA; J gene: TRBJ2-7; CDR3 length: 18; CDR3 protein: CASSLVGLAGGISYEQYF
V gene: TRBV15; clone size: once; J gene: TRBJ1-1; CDR3 length: 14; CDR3 protein: CATSRDRGHTEAFF
V gene: TRBV19; clone size: NA; J gene: TRBJ1-4; CDR3 length: 15; CDR3 protein: CASSTTGTGGEKLFF
V gene: TRBV4-3; clone size: NA; J gene: TRBJ2-5; CDR3 length: 14; CDR3 protein: CASSQGSGGETQYF
V gene: TRBV5-1; clone size: NA; J gene: TRBJ1-4; CDR3 length: 17; CDR3 protein: CASSPRGLSAFNEKLFF
V gene: TRBV27; clone size: NA; J gene: TRBJ1-1; CDR3 length: 15; CDR3 protein: CASSIMGGLNTEAFF
V gene: TRBV4-1; clone size: NA; J gene: TRBJ1-4; CDR3 length: 16; CDR3 protein: CASSPLSTGLGEKLFF
V gene: TRBV7-3; clone size: NA; J gene: TRBJ1-6; CDR3 length: 13; CDR3 protein: CASSLTARAPLHF
V gene: TRBV28; clone size: NA; J gene: TRBJ1-5; CDR3 length: 15; CDR3 protein: CASSLWAGSNQPQHF
V gene: TRBV19; clone size: NA; J gene: TRBJ2-1; CDR3 length: 14; CDR3 protein: CASTPTGASNEQFF
V gene: TRBV12-3/TRBV12-4; clone size: few; J gene: TRBJ1-1; CDR3 length: 13; CDR3 protein: CASSWTENTEAFF
V gene: TRBV2; clone size: NA; J gene: TRBJ2-3; CDR3 length: 14; CDR3 protein: CATLAIGLTDTQYF
V gene: TRBV7-9; clone size: NA; J gene: TRBJ1-2; CDR3 length: 12; CDR3 protein: CASSLAGEGYTF
V gene: TRBV2; clone size: NA; J gene: TRBJ2-7; CDR3 length: 15; CDR3 protein: CASNYIHGITYEQYF
V gene: TRBV29-1; clone size: few; J gene: TRBJ1-2; CDR3 length: 13; CDR3 protein: CSVAEDREYGYTF
V gene: TRBV2; clone size: NA; J gene: TRBJ2-1; CDR3 length: 14; CDR3 protein: CASPTSGSNNEQFF
V gene: TRBV5-6; clone size: NA; J gene: TRBJ1-6; CDR3 length: 16; CDR3 protein: CASSLWEGTYNSPLHF
V gene: TRBV5-5; clone size: NA; J gene: TRBJ2-7; CDR3 length: 15; CDR3 protein: CASSLSGTSVHEQYF
V gene: TRBV5-1; clone size: NA; J gene: TRBJ1-2; CDR3 length: 14; CDR3 protein: CASSSGQGRDGYTF
V gene: TRBV5-6; clone size: NA; J gene: TRBJ2-7; CDR3 length: 15; CDR3 protein: CASRETGTPNYEQYF
V gene: TRBV5-1; clone size: NA; J gene: TRBJ2-1; CDR3 length: 14; CDR3 protein: CASSSGQGMSEQFF
V gene: TRBV7-2; clone size: once; J gene: TRBJ2-1; CDR3 length: 11; CDR3 protein: CASSLFDEQFF
V gene: TRBV7-9; clone size: NA; J gene: TRBJ2-5; CDR3 length: 15; CDR3 protein: CASSKLEDGMETQYF
V gene: TRBV19; clone size: NA; J gene: TRBJ2-6; CDR3 length: 18; CDR3 protein: CASSIAGQGVAGANVLTF
V gene: TRBV5-6; clone size: NA; J gene: TRBJ2-3; CDR3 length: 13; CDR3 protein: CASSFPGTDTQYF
V gene: TRBV27; clone size: NA; J gene: TRBJ2-2; CDR3 length: 16; CDR3 protein: CASSPTSGISTGELFF
V gene: TRBV7-8; clone size: NA; J gene: TRBJ1-5; CDR3 length: 16; CDR3 protein: CASSLTGTYSNQPQHF
V gene: TRBV10-1; clone size: NA; J gene: TRBJ2-7; CDR3 length: 17; CDR3 protein: CASSESRSWEGQNEQYF
V gene: TRBV29-1; clone size: NA; J gene: TRBJ2-3; CDR3 length: 12; CDR3 protein: CSVYRVTDTQYF
V gene: TRBV5-4; clone size: NA; J gene: TRBJ2-5; CDR3 length: 16; CDR3 protein: CASSPRAGGFGETQYF
V gene: TRBV9; clone size: NA; J gene: TRBJ2-2; CDR3 length: 16; CDR3 protein: CASSVEVAGDTGELFF
V gene: TRBV21-1; clone size: few; J gene: TRBJ2-3; CDR3 length: 14; CDR3 protein: CASSWSVSEHTQYF
V gene: TRBV7-9; clone size: NA; J gene: TRBJ1-2; CDR3 length: 14; CDR3 protein: CASSVAGTGGGYTF
V gene: TRBV4-1; clone size: NA; J gene: TRBJ2-7; CDR3 length: 15; CDR3 protein: CASSQGPGQSYEQYF
V gene: TRBV7-9; clone size: NA; J gene: TRBJ2-5; CDR3 length: 14; CDR3 protein: CASSSGTSAETQYF
V gene: TRBV4-2; clone size: NA; J gene: TRBJ2-7; CDR3 length: 18; CDR3 protein: CASSPFLAGDTTTYEQYF
V gene: TRBV5-1; clone size: NA; J gene: TRBJ1-6; CDR3 length: 14; CDR3 protein: CASSFLGQGSPLHF
V gene: TRBV19; clone size: few; J gene: TRBJ1-4; CDR3 length: 14; CDR3 protein: CASSPRDRREKLFF
V gene: TRBV29-1; clone size: NA; J gene: TRBJ2-3; CDR3 length: 14; CDR3 protein: CSVVVRGQSDTQYF
V gene: TRBV5-1; clone size: NA; J gene: TRBJ2-1; CDR3 length: 14; CDR3 protein: CASSLTVTRGEQFF
V gene: TRBV28; clone size: NA; J gene: TRBJ2-3; CDR3 length: 15; CDR3 protein: CASSLRLADTDTQYF
V gene: TRBV28; clone size: NA; J gene: TRBJ1-5; CDR3 length: 15; CDR3 protein: CASSSGQGSNQPQHF
V gene: TRBV4-1; clone size: NA; J gene: TRBJ2-1; CDR3 length: 15; CDR3 protein: CASSQDGREYNEQFF
V gene: TRBV6-2/TRBV6-3; clone size: NA; J gene: TRBJ2-5; CDR3 length: 18; CDR3 protein: CASSYEPGVQGVWETQYF
V gene: TRBV4-1; clone size: NA; J gene: TRBJ2-1; CDR3 length: 21; CDR3 protein: CASSQDRASGKPPAFYNEQFF
V gene: TRBV9; clone size: NA; J gene: TRBJ2-7; CDR3 length: 14; CDR3 protein: CASSVEAATYEQYF
V gene: TRBV7-9; clone size: NA; J gene: TRBJ1-4; CDR3 length: 16; CDR3 protein: CASSLMVVRGNEKLFF
V gene: TRBV19; clone size: NA; J gene: TRBJ1-2; CDR3 length: 15; CDR3 protein: CASRRTGPIYYGYTF
V gene: TRBV6-2/TRBV6-3; clone size: NA; J gene: TRBJ1-1; CDR3 length: 14; CDR3 protein: CASSRRTDNTEAFF